Listed below are T cell receptor beta chains from one sample, sequenced in a study of blood T cell repertoires in COVID-19. The method was immunoSEQ multiplex PCR; TCRdb's version includes in-frame clones alone and lacks a portion of them. The repertoire has some 250,000 clones, around 84% of them found once; the top ten carry approximately 4%. Sequencing used peripheral blood. The receptors were gathered from a man in his fifties or sixties with acute or convalescent COVID-19. Each CDR3 is given with its conserved first and last residue. D genes are given only for firm matches. Size is stated for part of the rows, as once, few or many counts, or as a class when the clone is expanded.

V: TRBV5-1
J: TRBJ1-2
size: .
D: TRBD1
DNA: TGCGCCAGCAGCCCACAGGGGGCGCTGACCGGCGGCTACACCTTC
CDR3: CASSPQGALTGGYTF

V: TRBV3-1/TRBV3-2
J: TRBJ2-5
size: once
D: .
DNA: TGTGCCAGCAGCCAAGATTACGGGGTGGGGGAGACCCAGTACTTC
CDR3: CASSQDYGVGETQYF

V: TRBV18
J: TRBJ2-5
size: .
D: .
DNA: TGTGCCAGCTCACCAATAAACCAAGAGACCCAGTACTTC
CDR3: CASSPINQETQYF

V: TRBV7-8
J: TRBJ1-2
size: .
D: TRBD1
DNA: TGTGCCAGCAGCTTCTCGGGGCTATCGACAGGGCGAGGCTACACCTTC
CDR3: CASSFSGLSTGRGYTF

V: TRBV11-2
J: TRBJ2-2
size: .
D: .
DNA: TGTGCCAGCAGCATCGGACAGGGAGGGGTCGGGGAGCTGTTTTTT
CDR3: CASSIGQGGVGELFF

V: TRBV9
J: TRBJ2-3
size: .
D: .
DNA: TGTGCCAGCAGCCCTCGACTAGATTCTATCAGGCGCACAGATACGCAGTATTTT
CDR3: CASSPRLDSIRRTDTQYF

V: TRBV3-1/TRBV3-2
J: TRBJ2-7
size: .
D: .
DNA: TGTGCCAGCAGGCCCAGTACAGGGTACGAGCAGTACTTC
CDR3: CASRPSTGYEQYF

V: TRBV7-9
J: TRBJ2-5
size: .
D: .
DNA: TGTGCCAGCAGCGAAGCAGCGGCGGGGCAAGAGACCCAGTACTTC
CDR3: CASSEAAAGQETQYF

V: TRBV18
J: TRBJ2-1
size: .
D: TRBD2
DNA: TGTGCCAGCTCACCGCTAGCGGGGGACTACAATGAGCAGTTCTTC
CDR3: CASSPLAGDYNEQFF

V: TRBV25-1
J: TRBJ2-1
size: .
D: TRBD2
DNA: TGTGCCAGCAGTGAACCCGGGACTAGCAGACAGCAGTTCTTC
CDR3: CASSEPGTSRQQFF

V: TRBV27
J: TRBJ2-1
size: .
D: .
DNA: TGTGCCAGCAGTTCTAGGGGGGGCTATACCTACAATGAGCAGTTCTTC
CDR3: CASSSRGGYTYNEQFF

V: TRBV11-2
J: TRBJ2-2
size: .
D: .
DNA: TGTGCCAGCAGCTTAGTCGGCGGGGCCGGCACCGGGGAGCTGTTTTTT
CDR3: CASSLVGGAGTGELFF

V: TRBV7-3
J: TRBJ1-5
size: .
D: TRBD1
DNA: TGTGCCAGCAGCTTCCCTGGAGGGACAGGTCACCTTAATCAGCCCCAGCATTTT
CDR3: CASSFPGGTGHLNQPQHF

V: TRBV6-5
J: TRBJ2-4
size: .
D: .
DNA: TGTGCCAGCAGTCCCGGGACTTTAGCCAAAAACATTCAGTACTTC
CDR3: CASSPGTLAKNIQYF

V: TRBV9
J: TRBJ2-1
size: .
D: TRBD1
DNA: TGTGCCAGCAGCGTAGGAGAGGGACAGGGGAACAATGAGCAGTTCTTC
CDR3: CASSVGEGQGNNEQFF

V: TRBV18
J: TRBJ1-3
size: .
D: .
DNA: TGTGCCAGCTCACCACGACAGCTTGGAAACACCATATATTTT
CDR3: CASSPRQLGNTIYF

V: TRBV5-8
J: TRBJ2-5
size: .
D: .
DNA: TGTGCCAGCAGTCCGGGTCCTGGGGGGAGAGAGACCCAGTACTTC
CDR3: CASSPGPGGRETQYF

V: TRBV3-1/TRBV3-2
J: TRBJ2-2
size: .
D: .
DNA: TGTGCCAGCAGCCAGGGGCGAGCCGGGGAGCTGTTTTTT
CDR3: CASSQGRAGELFF

V: TRBV29-1
J: TRBJ2-3
size: .
D: .
DNA: TGCAGCGTTGAAGTAACAGATACGCAGTATTTT
CDR3: CSVEVTDTQYF

V: TRBV3-1/TRBV3-2
J: TRBJ2-3
size: .
D: TRBD2
DNA: TGTGCCAGCAGCCAAGATAGCGGGGTGAGCACAGATACGCAGTATTTT
CDR3: CASSQDSGVSTDTQYF

V: TRBV11-3
J: TRBJ2-1
size: .
D: TRBD2
DNA: TGTGCCAGCAGCTCCTTGGGCGGGAGCTCCTACAATGAGCAGTTCTTC
CDR3: CASSSLGGSSYNEQFF

V: TRBV6-2/TRBV6-3
J: TRBJ2-3
size: .
D: TRBD1
DNA: TGTGCCAGCAGTTACTCGATCCGGGACAGGGCGCCAGATACGCAGTATTTT
CDR3: CASSYSIRDRAPDTQYF

V: TRBV21-1
J: TRBJ2-7
size: many
D: .
DNA: TGTGCCAGCAGCAAACCGACAGTCTACGAGCAGTACTTC
CDR3: CASSKPTVYEQYF

V: TRBV9
J: TRBJ1-2
size: few
D: .
DNA: TGTGCCAGCAGCCCCCATGAGGGGACAACTTATGGCTACACCTTC
CDR3: CASSPHEGTTYGYTF

V: TRBV5-1
J: TRBJ2-1
size: .
D: .
DNA: TGCGCCAGCAGCTTGGGTGACAGTAGATACAATGAGCAGTTCTTC
CDR3: CASSLGDSRYNEQFF

V: TRBV18
J: TRBJ1-4
size: .
D: .
DNA: TGTGCCAGCTCCCGCTCAATGGGGACACTAGGTGAAAAACTGTTTTTT
CDR3: CASSRSMGTLGEKLFF

V: TRBV18
J: TRBJ2-5
size: .
D: .
DNA: TGTGCCAGCTCACCTCCTCCAGGGGGGATCCAAGAGACCCAGTACTTC
CDR3: CASSPPPGGIQETQYF

V: TRBV6-6
J: TRBJ2-3
size: .
D: .
DNA: TGTGCCAGCGGTGGGAGTTCGGATACGCAGTATTTT
CDR3: CASGGSSDTQYF

V: TRBV5-6
J: TRBJ2-7
size: .
D: .
DNA: TGTGCCAGCAGCTCAGGCTGGGTCGAAGAGCAGTACTTC
CDR3: CASSSGWVEEQYF

V: TRBV7-9
J: TRBJ1-2
size: few
D: TRBD1
DNA: TGTGCCAGCAGCGACAGGGGCTATGGCTACACCTTC
CDR3: CASSDRGYGYTF

V: TRBV12-3/TRBV12-4
J: TRBJ2-1
size: few
D: .
DNA: TGTGCCAGCAGTTTTGGGCCGGCCAATGAGCAGTTCTTC
CDR3: CASSFGPANEQFF

V: TRBV28
J: TRBJ2-3
size: .
D: TRBD2
DNA: TGTGCCAGCAGTTCCCCAACGGGACTAGGCGCAGATACGCAGTATTTT
CDR3: CASSSPTGLGADTQYF

V: TRBV15
J: TRBJ2-7
size: .
D: TRBD2
DNA: TGTGCCACCAGCAGAGATCCTAGCGGGGGGCACGAGCAGTACTTC
CDR3: CATSRDPSGGHEQYF

V: TRBV19
J: TRBJ2-3
size: .
D: .
DNA: TGTGCCAGTAATCCCGGGAGCACAGATACGCAGTATTTT
CDR3: CASNPGSTDTQYF

V: TRBV15
J: TRBJ1-6
size: .
D: .
DNA: TGTGCCACAGCGGGAGGACAACTCAATTCACCCCTCCACTTT
CDR3: CATAGGQLNSPLHF

V: TRBV15
J: TRBJ1-2
size: .
D: .
DNA: TGTGCCACCAGCAGAGATTCGGTAAGTCCCATCCGGGAGGACTATGGCTACACCTTC
CDR3: CATSRDSVSPIREDYGYTF

V: TRBV5-1
J: TRBJ2-5
size: .
D: .
DNA: TGCGCCAGCAGCTTGGTGGGGGGAGGAGAGACCCAGTACTTC
CDR3: CASSLVGGGETQYF

V: TRBV2
J: TRBJ1-5
size: .
D: .
DNA: TGTGCCAGCAGTGAGAGATCTAGCAATCAGCCCCAGCATTTT
CDR3: CASSERSSNQPQHF

V: TRBV7-3
J: TRBJ2-5
size: .
D: TRBD1
DNA: TGTGCCAGCAGCTTAACGGTCCACAGGGGAAGGGGGACCCAGTACTTC
CDR3: CASSLTVHRGRGTQYF

V: TRBV6-1
J: TRBJ1-4
size: .
D: TRBD1
DNA: TGTGCCAGCAGTGACCTGACAGGGGCCAAACCTGCAACTAATGAAAAACTGTTTTTT
CDR3: CASSDLTGAKPATNEKLFF

V: TRBV3-1/TRBV3-2
J: TRBJ2-7
size: .
D: TRBD1
DNA: TGTGCCAGCAGCCAAGAGGGGCGACAGGGATTGATCGAGCAGTACTTC
CDR3: CASSQEGRQGLIEQYF

V: TRBV5-1
J: TRBJ2-7
size: once
D: TRBD1
DNA: TGCGCCAGCAGCCAAAAGACAGGGGGAGGGGTATACGAGCAGTACTTC
CDR3: CASSQKTGGGVYEQYF

V: TRBV10-3
J: TRBJ2-1
size: .
D: TRBD1
DNA: TGTGCCATCAGCGGACAGGGGGATTACAATGAGCAGTTCTTC
CDR3: CAISGQGDYNEQFF

V: TRBV19
J: TRBJ2-7
size: .
D: TRBD1
DNA: TGTGCCAGTAGTACGCCGGGACAGGGGGGGGACGAGCAGTACTTC
CDR3: CASSTPGQGGDEQYF

V: TRBV4-1
J: TRBJ1-5
size: .
D: TRBD1
DNA: TGCGCCAGCAGCCCCAGATCGGGACAGGGGGCAGGACAGCCCCAGCATTTT
CDR3: CASSPRSGQGAGQPQHF

V: TRBV7-3
J: TRBJ2-1
size: .
D: .
DNA: TGTGCCAGCAGGCCTCCGGGAGACTACAATGAGCAGTTCTTC
CDR3: CASRPPGDYNEQFF

V: TRBV7-2
J: TRBJ2-7
size: .
D: TRBD1
DNA: TGTGCCAGCAGCTTAGTAGGACAGGGGATATTCTCCTACGAGCAGTACTTC
CDR3: CASSLVGQGIFSYEQYF

V: TRBV4-3
J: TRBJ2-7
size: once
D: TRBD2
DNA: TGCGCCAGCAGCCAAGATTTAGGACTAGCGGGGGCCCTCGAGCAGTACTTC
CDR3: CASSQDLGLAGALEQYF